These T cell receptor beta chains were read from a single sample in a study of cytomegalovirus exposure and HLA in healthy donors. TCRdb keeps only in-frame clones here, not all; method: immunoSEQ multiplex PCR. The table shows about 240,000 clones, with approximately 86% occurring only once. The specimen was PBMCs. These receptors all stem from a woman in her 30s in good health and CMV-seropositive. Both conserved end residues are part of each CDR3. D genes are given only for firm matches. The listing skips clone size in some rows; elsewhere it reads once, few, many or a size class.

clone_size: .; v_call: TRBV7-9; d_call: .; j_call: TRBJ1-1; cdr3_aa: CASDRFGNTEAFF; cdr3_nt: TGTGCCAGCGACAGGTTCGGGAACACTGAAGCTTTCTTT
clone_size: many; v_call: TRBV5-1; d_call: .; j_call: TRBJ1-5; cdr3_aa: CASSLAGDQPQHF; cdr3_nt: TGCGCCAGCAGCTTGGCAGGGGATCAGCCCCAGCATTTT
clone_size: .; v_call: TRBV5-6; d_call: TRBD1; j_call: TRBJ1-2; cdr3_aa: CASSLLIRGHGYTF; cdr3_nt: TGTGCCAGCAGCTTACTGATTAGGGGGCATGGCTACACCTTC
clone_size: .; v_call: TRBV7-2; d_call: .; j_call: TRBJ2-2; cdr3_aa: CASSQRGGTGELFF; cdr3_nt: TGTGCCAGCAGCCAGAGGGGGGGGACCGGGGAGCTGTTTTTT
clone_size: .; v_call: TRBV5-8; d_call: TRBD1; j_call: TRBJ1-5; cdr3_aa: CASSLMTGGNNQPQHF; cdr3_nt: TGTGCCAGCAGCCTGATGACAGGGGGGAACAATCAGCCCCAGCATTTT
clone_size: .; v_call: TRBV29-1; d_call: TRBD1; j_call: TRBJ2-7; cdr3_aa: CSVRTGTDYEQYF; cdr3_nt: TGCAGCGTTCGGACCGGGACAGACTACGAGCAGTACTTC
clone_size: .; v_call: TRBV27; d_call: .; j_call: TRBJ1-2; cdr3_aa: CASSYRVGYGYTF; cdr3_nt: TGTGCCAGCAGTTACAGGGTTGGCTATGGCTACACCTTC
clone_size: .; v_call: TRBV28; d_call: TRBD2; j_call: TRBJ2-1; cdr3_aa: CASSLSRLAGDSYNEQFF; cdr3_nt: TGTGCCAGCAGTTTATCCCGACTAGCGGGAGACTCCTACAATGAGCAGTTCTTC
clone_size: .; v_call: TRBV19; d_call: TRBD1; j_call: TRBJ1-2; cdr3_aa: CGAGGFDYGYTF; cdr3_nt: TGTGGGGCAGGGGGGTTTGACTATGGCTACACCTTC
clone_size: .; v_call: TRBV5-1; d_call: TRBD2; j_call: TRBJ2-1; cdr3_aa: CASSLPSGGYNEQFF; cdr3_nt: TGCGCCAGCAGCTTGCCGAGCGGGGGATACAATGAGCAGTTCTTC
clone_size: few; v_call: TRBV30; d_call: .; j_call: TRBJ1-3; cdr3_aa: CAWSVRGSGNTIYF; cdr3_nt: TGTGCCTGGAGTGTAAGGGGTTCTGGAAACACCATATATTTT
clone_size: .; v_call: TRBV11-3; d_call: TRBD2; j_call: TRBJ2-3; cdr3_aa: CASSLHSGASTDTQYF; cdr3_nt: TGTGCCAGCAGCTTACATAGCGGGGCAAGCACAGATACGCAGTATTTT
clone_size: .; v_call: TRBV25-1; d_call: TRBD1; j_call: TRBJ1-2; cdr3_aa: CASREIGQVLGYTF; cdr3_nt: TGTGCCAGCAGGGAAATAGGACAGGTTCTTGGCTACACCTTC
clone_size: .; v_call: TRBV5-6; d_call: .; j_call: TRBJ1-2; cdr3_aa: CASSLFRNYGYTF; cdr3_nt: TGTGCCAGCAGCTTGTTCAGGAACTATGGCTACACCTTC
clone_size: .; v_call: TRBV11-2; d_call: .; j_call: TRBJ2-3; cdr3_aa: CASSLLAGSLDTQYF; cdr3_nt: TGTGCCAGCAGCTTACTGGCGGGAAGTTTAGATACGCAGTATTTT
clone_size: .; v_call: TRBV19; d_call: .; j_call: TRBJ2-7; cdr3_aa: CASSIDSGVYEQYF; cdr3_nt: TGTGCCAGTAGTATAGACTCCGGGGTCTACGAGCAGTACTTC
clone_size: .; v_call: TRBV2; d_call: .; j_call: TRBJ2-3; cdr3_aa: CASSTGYREQYF; cdr3_nt: TGTGCCAGCAGTACAGGGTATAGGGAGCAGTATTTT
clone_size: once; v_call: TRBV5-1; d_call: TRBD1; j_call: TRBJ1-1; cdr3_aa: CASSWTGENTEAFF; cdr3_nt: TGCGCCAGCAGCTGGACAGGGGAGAACACTGAAGCTTTCTTT
clone_size: .; v_call: TRBV29-1; d_call: .; j_call: TRBJ1-1; cdr3_aa: CSLGIFGTEAFF; cdr3_nt: TGCAGCCTGGGCATATTTGGCACTGAAGCTTTCTTT
clone_size: .; v_call: TRBV7-2; d_call: .; j_call: TRBJ2-7; cdr3_aa: CASSSGQGLPYEQYF; cdr3_nt: TGTGCCAGCAGCTCCGGGCAGGGGCTCCCCTACGAGCAGTACTTC
clone_size: once; v_call: TRBV5-6; d_call: .; j_call: TRBJ2-1; cdr3_aa: CASSLVSGSYNEQFF; cdr3_nt: TGTGCCAGCAGCTTGGTAAGCGGGTCCTACAATGAGCAGTTCTTC
clone_size: .; v_call: TRBV4-1; d_call: TRBD1; j_call: TRBJ1-2; cdr3_aa: CASSQEGQGVALGYGYTF; cdr3_nt: TGCGCCAGCAGCCAAGAGGGGCAGGGGGTGGCCTTGGGCTATGGCTACACCTTC
clone_size: .; v_call: TRBV10-3; d_call: TRBD2; j_call: TRBJ2-2; cdr3_aa: CAIRGLAGETGELFF; cdr3_nt: TGTGCCATCAGGGGACTAGCGGGAGAAACCGGGGAGCTGTTTTTT
clone_size: .; v_call: TRBV19; d_call: TRBD2; j_call: TRBJ2-3; cdr3_aa: CASSILAETSTDTQYF; cdr3_nt: TGTGCCAGTAGTATCCTAGCGGAGACTAGCACAGATACGCAGTATTTT
clone_size: .; v_call: TRBV5-1; d_call: TRBD1; j_call: TRBJ1-2; cdr3_aa: CASSSSGTGKGYGYTF; cdr3_nt: TGCGCCAGCAGCTCCTCCGGGACAGGGAAGGGCTATGGCTACACCTTC
clone_size: .; v_call: TRBV5-1; d_call: .; j_call: TRBJ2-1; cdr3_aa: CASSLFPVSYNEQFF; cdr3_nt: TGCGCCAGCAGCTTGTTTCCCGTCTCCTACAATGAGCAGTTCTTC
clone_size: .; v_call: TRBV28; d_call: TRBD1; j_call: TRBJ1-5; cdr3_aa: CASNESGGGQPQHF; cdr3_nt: TGTGCCAGCAACGAGTCAGGGGGCGGTCAGCCCCAGCATTTT
clone_size: .; v_call: TRBV30; d_call: TRBD1; j_call: TRBJ2-7; cdr3_aa: CAWSGGTGVAAEQYF; cdr3_nt: TGTGCCTGGAGTGGTGGGACAGGAGTAGCGGCCGAGCAGTACTTC
clone_size: .; v_call: TRBV27; d_call: .; j_call: TRBJ2-7; cdr3_aa: CASSSSGDYEQYF; cdr3_nt: TGTGCCAGCAGTTCGTCAGGGGACTACGAGCAGTACTTC
clone_size: .; v_call: TRBV2; d_call: .; j_call: TRBJ2-7; cdr3_aa: CASSGVWSYEQYF; cdr3_nt: TGTGCCAGCAGCGGGGTCTGGTCTTACGAGCAGTACTTC
clone_size: few; v_call: TRBV5-5; d_call: TRBD1; j_call: TRBJ1-4; cdr3_aa: CASSPDGTVENEKLFF; cdr3_nt: TGTGCCAGCAGCCCGGACGGGACAGTGGAGAATGAAAAACTGTTTTTT
clone_size: .; v_call: TRBV27; d_call: TRBD1; j_call: TRBJ2-7; cdr3_aa: CASSPGQGPYEQYF; cdr3_nt: TGTGCCAGCAGCCCGGGACAGGGTCCCTACGAGCAGTACTTC